This TCR beta chain was recorded in a study of blood T cell repertoires in COVID-19. The wider study: The analysed material was cDNA or gDNA that came from T cells, B-cell-depleted T cells, or PBMCs.

The CDR3 covers 15 residues. The germline CDR1 and CDR2 sequences are LNHDA and SQIVND (reference sequence). Clones were sequenced by immunoSEQ multiplex PCR, and TCRdb holds only the in-frame ones, with some missing. The table lists roughly 350,000 clones, about nine tenths of them singletons, with approximately 7.3% in the top ten. The Seattle site enrolled patients during active infection and followed them longitudinally. Concerning this clone itself: The junction does not match germline at one end; this may be a read error.

This receptor was identified in a woman between 65 and 79 years old with COVID-19, enrolled during active disease. This chain links TRBV19 with TRBJ2-5; 10 bases are shared with TRBD2. Sequencing was performed on peripheral blood. This CDR3 is CASSISGGAQQTQYF. The DNA of the CDR3 is TGTGCCAGTAGTATAAGCGGGGGGGCCCAACAGACCCAGTACTTC.